This is a list of T cell receptor beta chains from one sample in a study of blood T cell repertoires in COVID-19. The table came from immunoSEQ multiplex PCR; TCRdb's copy has only in-frame clones and leaves some out. This repertoire shows 140,000 to 150,000 clones, around 80% found once; its top ten account for around 5.5%. Sequencing was done on a sample of PBMCs or T cells enriched from blood (not recorded which). These receptors were obtained from a woman aged 45-60 years who had recovered from COVID-19. The CDR3 runs from the conserved cysteine through the conserved F or W. The order of the fields is D gene, V gene, clone size, J gene, CDR3 DNA, CDR3 protein. A D gene is named only where the DNA matches it firmly. Not every row has a clone size; where given, it reads once, few, many or a size class.

TRBD1	TRBV6-6	few	TRBJ1-2	TGTGCCAGCACCGACCCCCCGCAGGGGGCAAATGGCTACACCTTC	CASTDPPQGANGYTF
TRBD2	TRBV28	-	TRBJ2-5	TGTGCCAGCAGATTTACGGGACTAGCGGGGGGACCGTACCAAGAGACCCAGTACTTC	CASRFTGLAGGPYQETQYF
-	TRBV6-1	-	TRBJ2-3	TGTGCCAGCAGTGAAGGGACCCCGCGCAAGGGAGCGCAGTATTTT	CASSEGTPRKGAQYF
-	TRBV7-9	-	TRBJ1-1	TGTGCCAGCAGCTTAGTTTGGGGGGGAACTGAAGCTTTCTTT	CASSLVWGGTEAFF
-	TRBV10-1	-	TRBJ2-3	TGCGCCAGCAGTGAGTCTCAGGGTCAAGATACGCAGTATTTT	CASSESQGQDTQYF
TRBD1	TRBV5-1	-	TRBJ1-1	TGCGCCAGCAGCGACGGACAGGGCGGCCAAGCTTTCTTT	CASSDGQGGQAFF
-	TRBV5-4	-	TRBJ1-1	TGTGCCAGCAGCTGGCCGGGGGGGCGAGCTTTCTTT	CASSWPGGRAFF
TRBD1	TRBV7-9	few	TRBJ1-4	TGTGCCAGCAGCTTGGGGACAGGGAATGAAAAACTGTTTTTT	CASSLGTGNEKLFF
-	TRBV7-6	-	TRBJ2-5	TGTGCCAGCAGCTCAGGGCAGGGAATTGGGGAGACCCAGTACTTC	CASSSGQGIGETQYF
TRBD2	TRBV5-1	-	TRBJ2-1	TGCGCCAGCAGCTTGGTTGGCGGGAGTTACAATGAGCAGTTCTTC	CASSLVGGSYNEQFF
-	TRBV5-1	-	TRBJ2-7	TGCGCCAGCAGCACAGAGAGCTCCTACGAGCAGTACTTC	CASSTESSYEQYF
-	TRBV2	-	TRBJ1-3	TGTGCCAGCAGTGATCAACAGGGTTCTGGAAACACCATATATTTT	CASSDQQGSGNTIYF
-	TRBV10-2	few	TRBJ1-2	TGCGCCAGCAGTCCCGGGAATGAGGGCTACACCTTC	CASSPGNEGYTF
-	TRBV5-5	-	TRBJ1-1	TGTGCCAGCAGCAAGGACACGGCTCGGATCACTGAAGCTTTCTTT	CASSKDTARITEAFF
-	TRBV12-5	-	TRBJ1-3	TGTGCTAGCTCCGAGGGGGGGCCTGGAAACACCATATATTTT	CASSEGGPGNTIYF
-	TRBV19	-	TRBJ1-5	TGTGCCAGTAGGGCAGGTGGGCTTGATCAGCCCCAGCATTTT	CASRAGGLDQPQHF
-	TRBV5-4	-	TRBJ2-5	TGTGCCAGCAGCTTGGAGGGGCCCCAAGAGACCCAGTACTTC	CASSLEGPQETQYF
TRBD1	TRBV19	-	TRBJ2-2	TGTGCCAGTAGTGCCCGCGACAGGGGCACCGGGGAGCTGTTTTTT	CASSARDRGTGELFF
-	TRBV2	many	TRBJ2-7	TGTGCCAGCAGTGACGCGGACAGTTCCGACTACGAGCAGTACTTC	CASSDADSSDYEQYF
TRBD1	TRBV12-3/TRBV12-4	few	TRBJ1-4	TGTGCCAGCAGACAGGGGGCGGGGAAACTGTTTTTT	CASRQGAGKLFF
TRBD1	TRBV5-1	few	TRBJ2-7	TGCGCCAGCAGCATATACCGGGACAGTCCGTCCGAGCAGTACTTC	CASSIYRDSPSEQYF
-	TRBV21-1	-	TRBJ1-1	TGTGCCAGCAGCAAGGGGGACAAAATGAACACTGAAGCTTTCTTT	CASSKGDKMNTEAFF
-	TRBV5-1	-	TRBJ1-1	TGCGCCAGCAGCTTGAGAGTATCGGGGGCTGAAGCTTTCTTT	CASSLRVSGAEAFF
TRBD1	TRBV12-3/TRBV12-4	few	TRBJ1-1	TGTGCCACAAATGAACAGGGGGCCACTGAAGCTTTCTTT	CATNEQGATEAFF
-	TRBV27	-	TRBJ1-2	TGTGCCAGCAGTTCCCCCTCTGGGGGGATTATCTATGGCTACACCTTC	CASSSPSGGIIYGYTF
TRBD1	TRBV5-1	-	TRBJ2-2	TGCGCCAGCAGCTCGCAGGGGGTGAGGGCCGGGGAGCTGTTTTTT	CASSSQGVRAGELFF
-	TRBV2	-	TRBJ2-4	TGTGCCAGCACCGGTTCCGTAGCCAAAAACATTCAGTACTTC	CASTGSVAKNIQYF
-	TRBV2	-	TRBJ2-3	TGTGCCAGCAGGGCCCGGGGGACCACAGATACGCAGTATTTT	CASRARGTTDTQYF
TRBD1	TRBV5-6	few	TRBJ1-4	TGTGCCAGCAGTCAGACAGGGGCGAGAAATGAAAAACTGTTTTTT	CASSQTGARNEKLFF
TRBD2	TRBV2	-	TRBJ2-7	TGTGCCAGCAGTTCCGGGACTAGTTTATCCTACGAGCAGTACTTC	CASSSGTSLSYEQYF
TRBD1	TRBV28	-	TRBJ1-4	TGTGCCAGCAGTTCCCGTTGGACAGGTTCACGAAAACTGTTTTTT	CASSSRWTGSRKLFF
TRBD2	TRBV7-9	-	TRBJ2-3	TGTGCCAGCAGCTCCCCGCCGGTGACTAGCGGGGACAACACAGATACGCAGTATTTT	CASSSPPVTSGDNTDTQYF
TRBD2	TRBV3-1/TRBV3-2	-	TRBJ2-1	TGTGCCAGCAGCCAAGATCCGGGTAGCGGGGGCCTCCAGGACGAGCAGTTCTTC	CASSQDPGSGGLQDEQFF
-	TRBV3-1/TRBV3-2	-	TRBJ1-1	TGTGCCAGCAGCCATGAAAACAGATACACTGAAGCTTTCTTT	CASSHENRYTEAFF
-	TRBV4-1	-	TRBJ1-5	TGCGCCAGCAGCCAAGGTCTCTGGGGGGAAGGGCAGCCCCAGCATTTT	CASSQGLWGEGQPQHF
-	TRBV5-1	-	TRBJ1-4	TGCGCCAGCAGTCCGGCCGAGAGGAATGAAAAACTGTTTTTT	CASSPAERNEKLFF
TRBD1	TRBV27	-	TRBJ1-4	TGTGCCAGCAGGTGGACAGGGGCAGGGGATGAAAAACTGTTTTTT	CASRWTGAGDEKLFF
TRBD1	TRBV5-6	-	TRBJ1-2	TGTGCCAGCAGCCCATCCCCGGACAGGAATGCTTATGGCTACACCTTC	CASSPSPDRNAYGYTF
-	TRBV4-1	once	TRBJ1-2	TGCGCCAGCAGCGACAGGAGAATTAGCTATGGCTACACCTTC	CASSDRRISYGYTF
TRBD2	TRBV13	-	TRBJ2-1	TGTGCCAGCAGCAAAGGGCTCGGGGGGTTTAATGAGCAGTTCTTC	CASSKGLGGFNEQFF
-	TRBV6-5	-	TRBJ1-4	TGTGCCAGCAGACCAACCCAGGGGTTAGATGAAAAACTGTTTTTT	CASRPTQGLDEKLFF
TRBD2	TRBV14	-	TRBJ2-1	TGTGCCAGCAGCCAAGAAGCGGGGGGGTACAATGAGCAGTTCTTC	CASSQEAGGYNEQFF
-	TRBV5-1	-	TRBJ2-7	TGCGCCAGCAGCGATCGAGCGAAGAGCTCCTACGAGCAGTACTTC	CASSDRAKSSYEQYF
-	TRBV2	-	TRBJ2-7	TGTGCCAGCAGTGACGAGGTTTCCGAGCAGTACTTC	CASSDEVSEQYF